This T cell receptor beta chain emerged from a study of long-term antiretroviral therapy in people with HIV. General observations from the study: In the period from the mid-2000s to the late 2010s, blood was collected, possibly under older ART regimens.

The authors ran the immunoSEQ assay, v3.0, at survey level. The assay was immunoSEQ multiplex PCR, and TCRdb's table has in-frame clones only and misses some. The data contain 21,000 or so clones, over 75% of them seen just once; the ten biggest clones take up 5%. Germline values: CDR1 MRHNA, CDR2 SNTAGT. V trimming: 5 bases; J trimming: 4 bases; junction bases outside the gene matches: 5. The CDR3 extends over 17 amino acids. Each sample contained 1-10 million cryopreserved PBMC, thawed before DNA extraction. As concerns this clone: The target antigen is unknown.

The chain combines TRBV6-4 with TRBJ2-1, with 16 bases identical to TRBD2. The receptor was isolated from a man aged 45-60 years with HIV. The sequenced sample was unsorted PBMCs, obtained 0.3 years after starting antiretroviral therapy. The CDR3 DNA reads as TGTGCCAGCAGTAAGGGACTAGCGGGGGGGGATTACAATGAGCAGTTCTTC. Residues: CASSKGLAGGDYNEQFF.